This TCR beta chain is from a study of blood T cells in healthy people across ages. General study points: TCR beta diversity was tightly associated with the proportion of naive T cells.

Next came a second PCR, run for about 7 to 12 cycles, which used a sample-barcoded 5' primer along with a J-beta primer mix. MiXCR was run by TCRdb on the 5' RACE reads, yielding one entry per CDR3 protein. The sample includes fewer than 900,000 distinct CDR3 sequences, about 40% seen only once; the top ten take around a fifth. This clonotype was seen a few times. What it binds is unknown. Unmatched junction bases numbered 7, after V lost 5 bases and J lost 3 bases. Germline V gene lookup returns CDR1 SGHTA and CDR2 FQGTGA. CDR3 length equals 16 residues. The chain employs TRBV7-3 and TRBJ2-4; 10 bases fit TRBD2. The sequenced sample consisted of blood. This sequence originates from a woman aged 55-69 years in good health. CDR3 residues: CASSTLAGGGKNIQYF. The CDR3 nucleotides are TGTGCCAGCAGCACCTTAGCGGGAGGAGGCAAAAACATTCAGTACTTC.